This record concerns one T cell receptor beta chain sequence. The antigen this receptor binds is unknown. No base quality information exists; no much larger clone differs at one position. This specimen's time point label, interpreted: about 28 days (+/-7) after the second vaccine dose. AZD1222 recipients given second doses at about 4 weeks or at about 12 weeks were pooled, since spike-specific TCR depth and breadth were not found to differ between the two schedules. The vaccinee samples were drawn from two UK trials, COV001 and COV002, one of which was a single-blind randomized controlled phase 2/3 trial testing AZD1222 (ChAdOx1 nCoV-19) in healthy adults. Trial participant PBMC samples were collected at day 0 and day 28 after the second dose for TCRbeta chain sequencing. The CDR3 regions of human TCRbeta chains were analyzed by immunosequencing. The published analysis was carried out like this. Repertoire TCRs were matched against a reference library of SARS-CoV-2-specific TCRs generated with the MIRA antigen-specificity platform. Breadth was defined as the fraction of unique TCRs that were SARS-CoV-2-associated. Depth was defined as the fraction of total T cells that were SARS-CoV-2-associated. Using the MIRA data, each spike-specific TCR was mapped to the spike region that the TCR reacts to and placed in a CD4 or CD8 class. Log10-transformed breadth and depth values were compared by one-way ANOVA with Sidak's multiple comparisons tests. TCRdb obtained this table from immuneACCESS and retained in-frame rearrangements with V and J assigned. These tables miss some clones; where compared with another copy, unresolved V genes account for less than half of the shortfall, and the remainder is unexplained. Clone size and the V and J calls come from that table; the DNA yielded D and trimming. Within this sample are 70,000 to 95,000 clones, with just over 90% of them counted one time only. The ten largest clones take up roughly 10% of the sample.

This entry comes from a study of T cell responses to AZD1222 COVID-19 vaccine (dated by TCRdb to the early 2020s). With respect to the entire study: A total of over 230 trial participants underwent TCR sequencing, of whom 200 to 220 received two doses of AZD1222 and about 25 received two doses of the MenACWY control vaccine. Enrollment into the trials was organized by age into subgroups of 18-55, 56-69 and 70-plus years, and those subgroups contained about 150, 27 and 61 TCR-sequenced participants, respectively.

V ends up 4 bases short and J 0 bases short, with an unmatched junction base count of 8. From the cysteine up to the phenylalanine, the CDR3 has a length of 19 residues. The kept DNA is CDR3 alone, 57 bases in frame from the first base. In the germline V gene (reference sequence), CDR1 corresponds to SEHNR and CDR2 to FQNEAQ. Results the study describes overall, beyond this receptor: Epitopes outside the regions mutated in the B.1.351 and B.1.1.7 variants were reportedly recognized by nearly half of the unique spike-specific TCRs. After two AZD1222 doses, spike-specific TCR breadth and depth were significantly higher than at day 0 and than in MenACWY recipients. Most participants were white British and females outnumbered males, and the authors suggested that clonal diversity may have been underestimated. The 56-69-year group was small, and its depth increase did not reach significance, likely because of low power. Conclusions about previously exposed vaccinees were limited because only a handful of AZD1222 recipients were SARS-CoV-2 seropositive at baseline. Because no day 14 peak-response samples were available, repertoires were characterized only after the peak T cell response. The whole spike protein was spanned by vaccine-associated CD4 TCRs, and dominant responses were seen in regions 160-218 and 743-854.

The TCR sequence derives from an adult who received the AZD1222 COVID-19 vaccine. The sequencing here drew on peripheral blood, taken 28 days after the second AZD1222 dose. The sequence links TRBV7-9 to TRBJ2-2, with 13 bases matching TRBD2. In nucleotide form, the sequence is TGTGCCAGCAGCTGGGCCTCCGGGACTAGCGGGGCGAACACCGGGGAGCTGTTTTTT. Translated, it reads CASSWASGTSGANTGELFF. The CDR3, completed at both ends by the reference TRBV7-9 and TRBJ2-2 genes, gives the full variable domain DTGVSQNPRHKITKRGQNVTFRCDPISEHNRLYWYRQTLGQGPEFLTYFQNEAQLEKSRLLSDRFSAERPKGSFSTLEIQRTEQGDSAMYLCASSWASGTSGANTGELFFGEGSRLTVL.